The entry below describes one T cell receptor (beta chain). No antigen is known for it. The record originates from a study of shared clonotypes between healthy human individuals. Study-wide findings and caveats: Sorted-subset sequencing was shown by rarefaction to be incomplete despite large depth.

The sorted-subset replicate PCRs were given about 200 ng DNA, which is tens of thousands of T cell genomes. TCRdb's copy holds only in-frame clones and misses some; the assay was immunoSEQ multiplex PCR. The sample comprises hundreds of thousands of clones, roughly 70% of which are singletons, and around 2% rests with the top ten. In germline, CDR1 is SGHRS, CDR2 YFSETQ. The ends were cut back, 4 bases at V and 3 bases at J, with 14 bases in the middle. The length of the CDR3 is 14 residues. The chain uses TRBV5-1 and TRBJ2-7; D may correspond to TRBD1 or TRBD2 (5 bases each). Specimen: memory CD4+ T cells sorted from blood. Subset indicated: CD45RA-negative fraction. The source of this sequence is a woman in her thirties in good health. The CDR3 nucleotides read TGCGCCAGCAGCACCGGGGCTAAAAGCTACGAGCAGTACTTC. It yields the protein CASSTGAKSYEQYF.